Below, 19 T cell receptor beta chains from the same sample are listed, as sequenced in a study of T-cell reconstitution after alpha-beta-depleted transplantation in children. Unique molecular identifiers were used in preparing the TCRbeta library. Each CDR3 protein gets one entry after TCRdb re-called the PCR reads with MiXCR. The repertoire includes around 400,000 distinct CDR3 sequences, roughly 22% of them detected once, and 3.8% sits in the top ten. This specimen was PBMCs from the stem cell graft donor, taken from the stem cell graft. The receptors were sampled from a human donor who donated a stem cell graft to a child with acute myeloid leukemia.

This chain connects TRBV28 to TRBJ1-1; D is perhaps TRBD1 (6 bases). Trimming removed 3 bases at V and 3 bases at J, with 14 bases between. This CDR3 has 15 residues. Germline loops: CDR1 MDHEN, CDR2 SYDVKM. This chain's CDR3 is CASSFADSAYTEAFF. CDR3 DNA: TGTGCCAGCAGTTTCGCGGACAGTGCCTACACTGAAGCTTTCTTT.

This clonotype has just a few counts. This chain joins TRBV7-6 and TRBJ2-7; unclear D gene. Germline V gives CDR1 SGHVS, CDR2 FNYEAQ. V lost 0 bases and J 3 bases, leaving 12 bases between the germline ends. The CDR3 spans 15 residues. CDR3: CASSLADGRDYEQYF. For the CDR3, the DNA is TGTGCCAGCAGCTTAGCGGACGGCAGAGACTACGAGCAGTACTTC.

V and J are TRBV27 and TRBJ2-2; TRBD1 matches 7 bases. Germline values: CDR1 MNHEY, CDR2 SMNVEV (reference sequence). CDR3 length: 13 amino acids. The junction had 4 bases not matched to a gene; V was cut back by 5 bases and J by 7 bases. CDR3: CASSASGGGELFF. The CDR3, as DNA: TGTGCCAGCAGTGCCTCAGGGGGCGGGGAGCTGTTTTTT.

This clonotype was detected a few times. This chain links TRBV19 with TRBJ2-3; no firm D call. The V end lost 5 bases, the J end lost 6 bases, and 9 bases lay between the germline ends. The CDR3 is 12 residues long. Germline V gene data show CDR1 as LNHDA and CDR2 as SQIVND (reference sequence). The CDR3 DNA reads TGTGCCAGTAGTGGACGGTGGGATACGCAGTATTTT. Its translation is CASSGRWDTQYF.

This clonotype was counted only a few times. CDR3 amino acids: CASSLSAHTDTQYF. As DNA, the CDR3 is TGTGCCAGCAGCTTATCCGCTCACACAGATACGCAGTATTTT. The V call is TRBV7-8, the J call TRBJ2-3; no definite D call. The CDR3 has 14 amino acids. Trimming left V 2 bases short and J 2 bases short, with 8 bases between. Germline CDR1 SGHVS, CDR2 FQNEAQ.

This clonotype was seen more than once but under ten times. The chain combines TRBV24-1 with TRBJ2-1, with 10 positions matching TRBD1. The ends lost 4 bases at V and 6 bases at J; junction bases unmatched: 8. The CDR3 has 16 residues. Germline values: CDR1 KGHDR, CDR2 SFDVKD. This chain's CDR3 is CATSDADRGARNEQFF. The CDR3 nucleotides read TGTGCCACCAGTGACGCGGACAGGGGGGCGCGCAATGAGCAGTTCTTC.

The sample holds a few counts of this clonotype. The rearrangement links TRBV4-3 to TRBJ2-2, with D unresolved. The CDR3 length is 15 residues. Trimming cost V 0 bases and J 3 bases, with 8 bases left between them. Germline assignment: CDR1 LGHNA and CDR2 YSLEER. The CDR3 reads CASSQDGSDTGELFF. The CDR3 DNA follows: TGCGCCAGCAGCCAAGACGGGTCGGACACCGGGGAGCTGTTTTTT.

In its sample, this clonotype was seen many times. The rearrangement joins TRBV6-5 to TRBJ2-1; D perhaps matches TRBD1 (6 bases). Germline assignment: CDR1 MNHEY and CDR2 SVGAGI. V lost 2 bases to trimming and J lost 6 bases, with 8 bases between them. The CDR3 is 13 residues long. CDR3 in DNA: TGTGCCAGCAGTTACCGCAGGGGCAATGAGCAGTTCTTC. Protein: CASSYRRGNEQFF.

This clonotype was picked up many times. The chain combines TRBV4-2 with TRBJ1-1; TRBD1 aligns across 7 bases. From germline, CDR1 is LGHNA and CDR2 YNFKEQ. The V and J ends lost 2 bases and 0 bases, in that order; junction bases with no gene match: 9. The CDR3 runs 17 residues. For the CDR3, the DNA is TGTGCCAGCAGCCAACCATCCGCAGGGGGAATGAACACTGAAGCTTTCTTT. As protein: CASSQPSAGGMNTEAFF.

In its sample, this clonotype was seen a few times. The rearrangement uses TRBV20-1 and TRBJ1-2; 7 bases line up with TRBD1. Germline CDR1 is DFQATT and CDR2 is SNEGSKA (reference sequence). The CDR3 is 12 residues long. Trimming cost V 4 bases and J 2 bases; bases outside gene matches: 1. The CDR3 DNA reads TGCAGTGCTACGGGACAGAACTATGGCTACACCTTC. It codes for CSATGQNYGYTF.

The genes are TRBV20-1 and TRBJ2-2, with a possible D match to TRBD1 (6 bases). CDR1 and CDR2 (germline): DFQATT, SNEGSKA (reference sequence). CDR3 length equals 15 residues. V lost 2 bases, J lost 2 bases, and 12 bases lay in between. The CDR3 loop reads CSARPRQVNTGELFF. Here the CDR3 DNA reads TGCAGTGCTAGACCCCGACAGGTCAACACCGGGGAGCTGTTTTTT.

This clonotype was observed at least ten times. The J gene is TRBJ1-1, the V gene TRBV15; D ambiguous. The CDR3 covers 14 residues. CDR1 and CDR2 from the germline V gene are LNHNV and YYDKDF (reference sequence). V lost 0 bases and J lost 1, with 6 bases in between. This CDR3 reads CATSRDGGNTEAFF. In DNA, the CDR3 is TGTGCCACCAGCAGAGATGGCGGGAACACTGAAGCTTTCTTT.

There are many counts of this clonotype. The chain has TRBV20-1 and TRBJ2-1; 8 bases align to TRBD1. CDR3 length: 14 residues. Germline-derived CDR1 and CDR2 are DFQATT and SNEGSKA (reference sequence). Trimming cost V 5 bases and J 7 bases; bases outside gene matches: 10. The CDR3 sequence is CSASDRGGMNEQFF. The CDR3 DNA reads TGCAGTGCTTCCGACAGGGGAGGAATGAATGAGCAGTTCTTC.

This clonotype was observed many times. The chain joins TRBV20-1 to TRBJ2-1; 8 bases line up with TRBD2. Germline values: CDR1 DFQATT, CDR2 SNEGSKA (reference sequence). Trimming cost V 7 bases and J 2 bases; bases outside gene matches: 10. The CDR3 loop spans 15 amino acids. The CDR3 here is CSGRIQGLAYNEQFF. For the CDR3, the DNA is TGCAGTGGAAGGATCCAGGGACTAGCCTACAATGAGCAGTTCTTC.

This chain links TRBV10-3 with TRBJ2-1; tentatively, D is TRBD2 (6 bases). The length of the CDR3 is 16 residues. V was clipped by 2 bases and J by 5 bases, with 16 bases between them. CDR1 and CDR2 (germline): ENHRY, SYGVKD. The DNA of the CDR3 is TGTGCCATCAGTGAGGCGGTGGTAACGGGGGACAATGAGCAGTTCTTC. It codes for CAISEAVVTGDNEQFF.

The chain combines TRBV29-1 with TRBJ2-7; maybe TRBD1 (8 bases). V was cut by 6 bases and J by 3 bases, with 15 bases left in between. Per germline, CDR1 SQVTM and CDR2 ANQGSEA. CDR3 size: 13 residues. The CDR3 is CSVHNRGGYEQYF. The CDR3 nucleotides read TGCAGCGTACATAACAGGGGGGGCTACGAGCAGTACTTC.

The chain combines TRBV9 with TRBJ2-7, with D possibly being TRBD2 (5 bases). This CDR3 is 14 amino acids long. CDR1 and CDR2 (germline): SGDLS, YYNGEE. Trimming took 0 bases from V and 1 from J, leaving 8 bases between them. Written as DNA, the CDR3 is TGTGCCAGCAGCGTAGAGAGCGGATCCTACGAGCAGTACTTC. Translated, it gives CASSVESGSYEQYF. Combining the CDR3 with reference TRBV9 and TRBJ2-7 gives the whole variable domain DSGVTQTPKHLITATGQRVTLRCSPRSGDLSVYWYQQSLDQGLQFLIQYYNGEERAKGNILERFSAQQFPDLHSELNLSSLELGDSALYFCASSVESGSYEQYFGPGTRLTVT.

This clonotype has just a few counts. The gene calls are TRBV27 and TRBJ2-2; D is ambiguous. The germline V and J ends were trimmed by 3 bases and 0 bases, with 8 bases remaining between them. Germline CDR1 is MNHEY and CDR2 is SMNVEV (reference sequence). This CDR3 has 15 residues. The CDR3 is CASSFGSANTGELFF. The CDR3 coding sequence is TGTGCCAGCAGTTTTGGGTCCGCGAACACCGGGGAGCTGTTTTTT.

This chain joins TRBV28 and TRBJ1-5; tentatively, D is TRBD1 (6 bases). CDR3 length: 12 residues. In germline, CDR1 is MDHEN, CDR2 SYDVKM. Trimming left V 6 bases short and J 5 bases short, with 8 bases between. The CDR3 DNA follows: TGTGCCAGCAGGGAGGGGGATCAGCCCCAGCATTTT. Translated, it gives CASREGDQPQHF.